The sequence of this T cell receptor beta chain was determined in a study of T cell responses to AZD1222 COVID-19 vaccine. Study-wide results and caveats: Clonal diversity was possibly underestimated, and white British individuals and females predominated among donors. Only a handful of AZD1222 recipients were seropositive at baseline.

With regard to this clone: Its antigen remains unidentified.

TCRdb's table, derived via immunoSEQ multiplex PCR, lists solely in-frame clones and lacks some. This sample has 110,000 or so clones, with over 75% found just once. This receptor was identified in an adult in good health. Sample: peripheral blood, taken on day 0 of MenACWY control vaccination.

The CDR3 DNA reads as TGTGCCAGCAGGGGGACAGTAGTCTACGAGCAGTACTTC. It specifies CASRGTVVYEQYF. This rearrangement joins TRBV12-3 or TRBV12-4 to TRBJ2-7; 7 nucleotides match TRBD1. The junction had 5 bases not matched to a gene; V was cut back by 6 bases and J by 3 bases. The CDR3 is 13 residues long.